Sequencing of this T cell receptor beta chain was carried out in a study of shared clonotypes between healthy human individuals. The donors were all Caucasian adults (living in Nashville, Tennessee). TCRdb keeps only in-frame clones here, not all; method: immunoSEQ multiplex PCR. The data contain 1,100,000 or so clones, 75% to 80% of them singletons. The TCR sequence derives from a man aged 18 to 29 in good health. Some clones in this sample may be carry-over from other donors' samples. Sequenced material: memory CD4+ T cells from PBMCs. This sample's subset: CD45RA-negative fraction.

The DNA of the CDR3 is TGTGCCAGCAGCTTTTATGGGCTCTCGGGCTCTGGAAACACCATATATTTT. Translated: CASSFYGLSGSGNTIYF. The genes are TRBV7-2 and TRBJ1-3; no clear D. CDR3 length equals 17 residues. V was trimmed by 3 bases and J by 0 bases, leaving 15 bases between them. Germline V gene sequence: CDR1 SGHTA, CDR2 FQGNSA.